This TCR beta chain was sequenced during a study of T cell repertoires in cytomegalovirus infection. Study-wide points: The ex vivo response showed dominance by HLA-C-restricted CMV-specific TCR beta clonotypes.

Regarding this clonotype: The antigen remains unidentified.

V lost 5 bases, J lost 3 bases, and 20 bases lay in between. Germline V gives CDR1 SGHTA, CDR2 FQGNSA. This CDR3 spans 16 amino acids. TCRdb used MiXCR to reprocess the reads, holding one entry per CDR3 protein. The sample records roughly 180,000 distinct CDR3 sequences, approximately 21% being singletons. The sample here was CD8+ T cells from cultured PBMCs, taken from culture after CMV antigen stimulation. The rearrangement joins TRBV7-2 to TRBJ2-7, with D possibly matching TRBD1 (6 bases). The TCR was taken from a human donor in good health (CMV status not recorded). Some clones in this sample may be carry-over from other donors' samples. The CDR3 spells CASSGKDGTQIYEQYF. CDR3 DNA sequence: TGTGCCAGCAGCGGGAAAGACGGGACACAAATCTACGAGCAGTACTTC.